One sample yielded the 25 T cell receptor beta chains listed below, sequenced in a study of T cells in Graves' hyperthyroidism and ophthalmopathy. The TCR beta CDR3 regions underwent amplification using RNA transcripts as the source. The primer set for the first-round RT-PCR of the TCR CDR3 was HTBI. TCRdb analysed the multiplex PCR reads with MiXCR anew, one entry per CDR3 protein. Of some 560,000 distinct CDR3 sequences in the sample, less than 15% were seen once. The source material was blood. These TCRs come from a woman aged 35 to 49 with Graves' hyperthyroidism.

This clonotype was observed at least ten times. The CDR3 reads CASSQTGSLYAEQYF. The DNA of the CDR3 is TGTGCCAGCAGCCAGACAGGGTCCCTCTACGCTGAGCAGTACTTC. This chain connects TRBV3-1 to TRBJ2-7, with 7 bases aligning to TRBD1. The germline gives CDR1 LGHDT, CDR2 YNNKEL (reference sequence). This CDR3 is built from 15 residues. J lost 7 bases, V lost 3 bases, and 12 bases had no gene match.

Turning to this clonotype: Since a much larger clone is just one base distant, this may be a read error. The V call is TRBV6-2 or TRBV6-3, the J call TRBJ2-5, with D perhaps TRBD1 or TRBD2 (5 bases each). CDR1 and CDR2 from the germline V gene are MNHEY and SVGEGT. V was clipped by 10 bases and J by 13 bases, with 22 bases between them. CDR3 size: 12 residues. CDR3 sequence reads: CANSSSVSGRYF. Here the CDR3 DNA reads TGTGCCAACAGCTCCTCCGTGTCGGGACGGTACTTC.

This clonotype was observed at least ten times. The chain's CDR3 is CASILDSSYNSPLHF. The CDR3 DNA sequence: TGTGCCAGCATTCTGGACAGCTCCTATAATTCACCCCTCCACTTT. The rearrangement uses TRBV2 and TRBJ1-6, with D possibly TRBD1 on 6 matching bases. CDR1 and CDR2 from the germline V gene are SNHLY and FYNNEI. V lost 7 bases to trimming and J lost 0 bases, with 10 bases between them. The CDR3 extends over 15 amino acids.

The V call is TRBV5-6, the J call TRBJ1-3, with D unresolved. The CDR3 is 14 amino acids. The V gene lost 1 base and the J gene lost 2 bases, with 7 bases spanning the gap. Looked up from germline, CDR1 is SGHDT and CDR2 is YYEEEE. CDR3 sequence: CASSLLETGNTIYF. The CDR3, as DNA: TGTGCCAGCAGCTTGCTAGAAACTGGAAACACCATATATTTT.

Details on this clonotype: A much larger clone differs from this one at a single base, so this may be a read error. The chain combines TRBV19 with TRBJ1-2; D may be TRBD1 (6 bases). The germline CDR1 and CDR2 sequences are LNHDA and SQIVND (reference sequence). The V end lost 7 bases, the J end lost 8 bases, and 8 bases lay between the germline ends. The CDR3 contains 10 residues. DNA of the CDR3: TGTGCCAGTAAGGGGGACGGCTACACCTTC. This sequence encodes CASKGDGYTF.

The CDR3 nucleotides are TGTGCCAGCAGCCAACGGACCTTAGGGGGCTATGGCTACACCTTC. This encodes CASSQRTLGGYGYTF. The chain couples TRBV3-1 to TRBJ1-2; D possibly corresponds to TRBD1 (6 bases). The V gene lost 2 bases and the J gene lost 4 bases, with 14 bases spanning the gap. The CDR3 loop spans 15 amino acids. CDR1 and CDR2 (germline): LGHDT, YNNKEL (reference sequence).

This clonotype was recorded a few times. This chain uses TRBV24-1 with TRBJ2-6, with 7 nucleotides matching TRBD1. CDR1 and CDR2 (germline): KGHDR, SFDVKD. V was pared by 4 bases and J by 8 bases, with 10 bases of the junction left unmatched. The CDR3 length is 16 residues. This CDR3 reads CATSDPRQGSSNVLTF. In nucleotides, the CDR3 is TGTGCCACCAGTGACCCTCGACAGGGCTCGTCCAACGTCCTGACTTTC.

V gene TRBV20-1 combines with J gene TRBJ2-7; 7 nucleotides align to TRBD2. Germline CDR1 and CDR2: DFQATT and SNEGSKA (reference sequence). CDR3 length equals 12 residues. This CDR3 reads CRGGAGVHEQYF. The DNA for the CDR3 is TGCAGAGGCGGGGCGGGAGTCCACGAGCAGTACTTC.

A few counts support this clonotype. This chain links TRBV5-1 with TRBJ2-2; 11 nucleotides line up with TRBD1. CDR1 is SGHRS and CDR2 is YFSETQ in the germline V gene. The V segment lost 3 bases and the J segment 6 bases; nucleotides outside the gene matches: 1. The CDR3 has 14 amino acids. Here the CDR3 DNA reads TGCGCCAGCAGCTGGGGACAGGGGGCCGGGGAGCTGTTTTTT. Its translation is CASSWGQGAGELFF.

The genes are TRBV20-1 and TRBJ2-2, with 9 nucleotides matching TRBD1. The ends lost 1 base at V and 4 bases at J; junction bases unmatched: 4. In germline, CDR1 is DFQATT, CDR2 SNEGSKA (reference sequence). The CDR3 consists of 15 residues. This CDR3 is CSARGDRASTGELFF. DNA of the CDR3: TGCAGTGCTAGAGGGGACAGGGCAAGCACCGGGGAGCTGTTTTTT.

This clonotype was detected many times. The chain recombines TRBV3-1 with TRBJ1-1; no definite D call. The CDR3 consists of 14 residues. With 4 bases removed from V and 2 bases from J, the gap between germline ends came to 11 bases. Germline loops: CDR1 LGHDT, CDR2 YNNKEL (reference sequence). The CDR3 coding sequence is TGTGCCAGCAGCCCTACAAAGGTAAACACTGAAGCTTTCTTT. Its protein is CASSPTKVNTEAFF.

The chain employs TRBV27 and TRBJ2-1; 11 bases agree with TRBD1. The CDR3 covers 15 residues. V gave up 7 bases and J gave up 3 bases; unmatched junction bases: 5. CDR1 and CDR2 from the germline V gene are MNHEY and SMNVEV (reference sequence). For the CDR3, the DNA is TGTGCCAGCACCATGGGGACAGGGGGCTACAATGAGCAGTTCTTC. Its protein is CASTMGTGGYNEQFF.

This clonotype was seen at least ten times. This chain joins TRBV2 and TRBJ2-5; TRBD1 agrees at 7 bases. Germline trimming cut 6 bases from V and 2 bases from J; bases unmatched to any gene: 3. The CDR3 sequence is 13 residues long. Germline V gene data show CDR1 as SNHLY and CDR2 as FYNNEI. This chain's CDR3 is CASRGQRQETQYF. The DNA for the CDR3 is TGTGCCAGCAGGGGACAGAGACAAGAGACCCAGTACTTC.

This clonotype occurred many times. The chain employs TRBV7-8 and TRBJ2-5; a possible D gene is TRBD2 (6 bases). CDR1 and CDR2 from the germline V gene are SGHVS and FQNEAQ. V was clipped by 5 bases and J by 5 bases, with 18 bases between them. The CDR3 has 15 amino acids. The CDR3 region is CASSLPDNLAETQYF. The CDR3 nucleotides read TGTGCCAGCAGCCTCCCGGACAATCTAGCGGAGACCCAGTACTTC.

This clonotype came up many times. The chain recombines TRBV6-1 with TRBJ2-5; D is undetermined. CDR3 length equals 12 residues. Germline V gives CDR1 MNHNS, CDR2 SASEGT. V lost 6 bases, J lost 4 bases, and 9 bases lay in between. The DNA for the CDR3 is TGTGCCAGCAGCATCTACAGAGAGACCCAGTACTTC. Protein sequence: CASSIYRETQYF.

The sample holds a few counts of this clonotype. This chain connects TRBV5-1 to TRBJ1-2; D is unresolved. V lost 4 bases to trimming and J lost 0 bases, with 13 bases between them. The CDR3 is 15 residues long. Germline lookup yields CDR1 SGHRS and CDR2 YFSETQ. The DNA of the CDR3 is TGCGCCAGCAGCCCGGCGGAATACACTAACTATGGCTACACCTTC. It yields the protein CASSPAEYTNYGYTF.

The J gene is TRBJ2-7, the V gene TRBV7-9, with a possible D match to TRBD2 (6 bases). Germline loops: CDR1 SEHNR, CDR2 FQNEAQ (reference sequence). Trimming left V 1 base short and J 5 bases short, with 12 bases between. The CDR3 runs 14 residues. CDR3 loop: CASSLVPREDEQYF. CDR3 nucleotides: TGTGCCAGCAGCTTAGTTCCCAGGGAGGACGAGCAGTACTTC.

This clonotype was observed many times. The DNA for the CDR3 is TGCAGTGCTATTCCTAGCGGGAGTGGTTACAATGAGCAGTTCTTC. This translates into CSAIPSGSGYNEQFF. J is TRBJ2-1 and V is TRBV20-1; 10 bases map to TRBD2. V shed 4 bases and J 4 bases; nucleotides not matched to a gene: 7. Per the germline V gene, CDR1 is DFQATT and CDR2 is SNEGSKA (reference sequence). The CDR3 runs 15 residues.

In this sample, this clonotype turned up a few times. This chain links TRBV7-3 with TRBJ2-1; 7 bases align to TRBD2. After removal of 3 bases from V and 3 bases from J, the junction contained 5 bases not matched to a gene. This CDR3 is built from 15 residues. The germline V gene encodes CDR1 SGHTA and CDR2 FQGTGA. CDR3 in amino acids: CASSFASGIYNEQFF. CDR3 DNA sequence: TGTGCCAGCAGCTTTGCCAGCGGGATCTACAATGAGCAGTTCTTC.

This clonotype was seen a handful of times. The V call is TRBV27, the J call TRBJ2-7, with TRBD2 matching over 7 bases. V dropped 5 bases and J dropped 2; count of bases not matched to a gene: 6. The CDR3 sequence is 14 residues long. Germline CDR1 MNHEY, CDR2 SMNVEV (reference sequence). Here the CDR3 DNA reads TGTGCCAGCAGTGGGGCGGGAGTAACCTACGAGCAGTACTTC. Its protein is CASSGAGVTYEQYF.

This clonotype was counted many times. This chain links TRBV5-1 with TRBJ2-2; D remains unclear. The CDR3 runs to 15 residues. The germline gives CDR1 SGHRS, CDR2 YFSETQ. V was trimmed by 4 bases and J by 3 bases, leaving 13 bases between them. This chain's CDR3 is CASSARLRDTGELFF. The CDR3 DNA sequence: TGCGCCAGCAGCGCACGCCTGCGAGACACCGGGGAGCTGTTTTTT.

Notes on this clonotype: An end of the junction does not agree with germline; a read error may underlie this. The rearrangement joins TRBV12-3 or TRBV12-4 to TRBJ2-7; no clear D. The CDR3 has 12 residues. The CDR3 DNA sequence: TGTGCCAGCAGTCCCGGGTCCTGCGAGCAGTACTTC. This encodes CASSPGSCEQYF.

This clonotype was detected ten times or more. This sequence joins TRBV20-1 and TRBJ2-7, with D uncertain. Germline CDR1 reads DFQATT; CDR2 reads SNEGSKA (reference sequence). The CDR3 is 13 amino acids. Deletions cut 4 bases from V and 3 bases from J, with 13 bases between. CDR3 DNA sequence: TGCAGTGCTACCCCCCCGGACGGCTACGAGCAGTACTTC. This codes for CSATPPDGYEQYF.

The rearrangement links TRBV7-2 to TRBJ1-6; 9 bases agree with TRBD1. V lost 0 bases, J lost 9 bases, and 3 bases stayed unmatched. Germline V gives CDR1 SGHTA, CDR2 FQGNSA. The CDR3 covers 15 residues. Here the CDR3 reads CASSLAQGARSPLHF. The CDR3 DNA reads TGTGCCAGCAGCTTAGCACAGGGGGCCCGTTCACCCCTCCACTTT.

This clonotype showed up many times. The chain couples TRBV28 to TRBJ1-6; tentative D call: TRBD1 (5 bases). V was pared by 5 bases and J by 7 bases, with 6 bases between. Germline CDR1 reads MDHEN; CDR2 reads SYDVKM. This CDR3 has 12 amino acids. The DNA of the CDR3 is TGTGCCAGCAGTCGACAGAATTCACCCCTCCACTTT. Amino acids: CASSRQNSPLHF.